Included here is one T cell receptor (beta chain) sequence, with context. The sample comes from a study of blood T cell repertoires in COVID-19. About the study: Sites across the United States, Italy and Spain contributed samples from acute and convalescent COVID-19.

Authors' processing steps: Researchers report that nucleated cell counts were estimated from reference gene primer amplification. Only in-frame clones appear in the TCRdb table, and some are missing; sequencing was by immunoSEQ multiplex PCR. That table furnishes V, J and clone size, whereas the DNA furnished D and trimming. This sample has some 170,000 clones, with about 80% found just once. The CDR3 covers 16 residues. Germline assignment: CDR1 SGHTA and CDR2 FQGNSA. V gave up 0 bases and J gave up 6 bases; unmatched junction bases: 4. Sequenced: peripheral blood. This sequence joins TRBV7-2 and TRBJ2-2; TRBD2 matches at 10 bases. This TCR was recovered from a woman in her forties or fifties with active or convalescent COVID-19. In DNA form, the CDR3 reads TGTGCCAGCAGCTTAGCAGGGACTAGCGTCCCCGGGGAGCTGTTTTTT. As protein: CASSLAGTSVPGELFF.